These 24 T cell receptor beta chains originate from one sample sequenced in a study of T cell repertoires in cytomegalovirus infection. Their target antigens are unknown. MiXCR was run by TCRdb on the reads, yielding one entry per CDR3 protein. Among about 920,000 distinct CDR3 sequences listed, 30% to 40% were seen once. Specimen: cultured CD8+ T cells from PBMCs, collected from culture after CMV antigen stimulation. Receptors originate from a human donor in good health (CMV status not recorded). Some clones in this sample may be carry-over from other donors' samples.

This CDR3 reads CASSLSIGLDSNEQFF. CDR3 nucleotide sequence: TGTGCCAGCAGTTTATCAATCGGACTAGATTCCAATGAGCAGTTCTTC. The J gene is TRBJ2-1, the V gene TRBV27; 7 nucleotides agree with TRBD2. The CDR3 has 16 residues. Germline values: CDR1 MNHEY, CDR2 SMNVEV (reference sequence). The V and J ends lost 0 bases and 6 bases, in that order; junction bases with no gene match: 8.

This clonotype was seen a handful of times. This chain uses TRBV24-1 with TRBJ2-1, with 7 bases aligning to TRBD2. In germline, CDR1 is KGHDR, CDR2 SFDVKD. The trim removed 4 bases at V and 2 bases at J, leaving 13 bases unmatched. The CDR3 consists of 18 residues. The CDR3 nucleotides are TGTGCCACCAGTGAAACACGGGGAGGGATCGGTGCCTACAATGAGCAGTTCTTC. It is translated as CATSETRGGIGAYNEQFF.

The CDR3 here is CASSWTLETQYF. The DNA for the CDR3 is TGTGCCAGCAGCTGGACGTTAGAGACCCAGTACTTC. This sequence joins TRBV12-3 or TRBV12-4 and TRBJ2-5; D unresolved. The CDR3 is 12 amino acids. Deletions cut 6 bases from V and 4 bases from J, with 9 bases between.

This clonotype showed up just a few times. This rearrangement joins TRBV7-6 to TRBJ1-1, with TRBD1 identical over 7 bases. Germline lookup yields CDR1 SGHVS and CDR2 FNYEAQ. V lost 5 bases, J lost 10 bases, and 13 bases stayed unmatched. This CDR3 is 14 amino acids long. CDR3 sequence reads: CASSPPGGSGGAFF. The CDR3 DNA sequence: TGTGCCAGCAGCCCGCCCGGCGGGTCAGGGGGAGCTTTCTTT. The variable domain in full, with the rest retrieved from reference TRBV7-6 and TRBJ1-1, is GAGVSQSPRYKVTKRGQDVALRCDPISGHVSLYWYRQALGQGPEFLTYFNYEAQQDKSGLPNDRFSAERPEGSISTLTIQRTEQRDSAMYRCASSPPGGSGGAFFGQGTRLTVV.

This clonotype was recorded many times. This chain uses TRBV7-9 with TRBJ1-2, with a possible D match to TRBD1 (6 bases). Trimming pared 4 bases from V and 8 bases from J, leaving 8 bases between. CDR1 and CDR2 from the germline V gene are SEHNR and FQNEAQ (reference sequence). The CDR3 consists of 11 residues. The chain's CDR3 is CASSSRGGYTF. The CDR3 nucleotides read TGTGCCAGCAGCTCAAGGGGGGGCTACACCTTC.

This clonotype came up a few times. The chain is built from TRBV6-2 or TRBV6-3 and TRBJ1-2, with 9 bases that match TRBD1. The V and J ends lost 1 base and 5 bases, in that order; junction bases with no gene match: 11. This CDR3 contains 17 residues. Germline values: CDR1 MNHEY, CDR2 SVGEGT. CDR3 sequence: CASSYYVGQGRMYGYTF. The CDR3, as DNA: TGTGCCAGCAGTTACTACGTAGGACAGGGGAGGATGTATGGCTACACCTTC.

This clonotype has only a few counts. V gene TRBV12-3 or TRBV12-4 combines with J gene TRBJ2-1, with 9 bases matching TRBD1. This CDR3 region has 14 residues. V dropped 7 bases and J dropped 8; count of bases not matched to a gene: 9. The CDR3: CASIPDRGRDEQFF. The CDR3 DNA follows: TGTGCCAGCATACCGGACAGGGGACGGGATGAGCAGTTCTTC.

This clonotype was observed a handful of times. The CDR3 here is CASSPPRQGLDQFF. As DNA, the CDR3 is TGTGCCAGCAGCCCTCCTCGACAGGGATTGGATCAGTTCTTC. The chain links TRBV7-9 to TRBJ2-1, with TRBD1 matching 7 bases. The CDR3 contains 14 residues. Trimming cost V 5 bases and J 13 bases; bases outside gene matches: 14. Germline V gene data show CDR1 as SEHNR and CDR2 as FQNEAQ (reference sequence).

This clonotype was seen a few times. The chain has TRBV7-2 and TRBJ2-3, with TRBD2 identical over 10 bases. V was clipped by 10 bases and J by 0 bases; unmatched bases: 16. The CDR3 extends over 18 amino acids. The germline CDR1 and CDR2 sequences are SGHTA and FQGNSA. For the CDR3, the DNA is TGTGCCACCCCGAGCGGGTCTAGCGGGGGAACTAGCACAGATACGCAGTATTTT. This codes for CATPSGSSGGTSTDTQYF.

The table lists this clonotype with many counts. The genes are TRBV12-3 or TRBV12-4 and TRBJ2-7; D gene ambiguous. CDR3 length: 14 residues. Trimming left V 6 bases short and J 5 bases short, with 17 bases between. The CDR3 protein is CASSPLRRVDEQYF. The CDR3 coding sequence is TGTGCCAGCAGCCCCTTGAGGAGAGTTGACGAGCAGTACTTC.

This clonotype was seen only once. The chain is built from TRBV25-1 and TRBJ2-3; perhaps TRBD2 as D (7 bases). Per germline, CDR1 MGHDK and CDR2 SYGVNS. V was clipped by 3 bases and J by 6 bases, with 19 bases between them. This CDR3 has 16 amino acids. The CDR3 sequence is CASSDEAGALLDTQYF. The DNA for the CDR3 is TGTGCCAGCAGTGACGAGGCGGGGGCCCTTCTGGATACGCAGTATTTT.

This clonotype occurred many times. The CDR3 loop reads CASSLGDRKNEQFF. CDR3 coding DNA: TGTGCCAGCAGCTTAGGGGACAGGAAAAATGAGCAGTTCTTC. The chain carries TRBV7-9 and TRBJ2-1; 8 bases line up with TRBD1. The CDR3 runs to 14 residues. With V trimmed by 1 base and J by 7 bases, 3 bases remained unmatched. The V gene's germline CDR1 is SEHNR and CDR2 FQNEAQ (reference sequence).

The gene calls are TRBV14 and TRBJ2-7, with TRBD2 identical over 8 bases. Trimming cost V 3 bases and J 4 bases; bases outside gene matches: 5. Germline V lookup: CDR1 SGHDN, CDR2 FVKESK. This CDR3 is 14 amino acids long. CDR3 in amino acids: CASSQTGLVYEQYF. CDR3 nucleotide sequence: TGTGCCAGCAGCCAGACGGGACTAGTGTACGAGCAGTACTTC.

V is TRBV7-8 and J is TRBJ1-1; 7 bases align to TRBD1. The V gene's germline CDR1 is SGHVS and CDR2 FQNEAQ. The CDR3 has 15 amino acids. V shed 6 bases, J shed 1 base, and the junction held 8 bases outside the gene matches. This CDR3 reads CASRPSPGGNTEAFF. The DNA of the CDR3 is TGTGCCAGCAGACCCTCACCAGGGGGGAACACTGAAGCTTTCTTT.

The table lists this clonotype with many counts. The gene calls are TRBV9 and TRBJ2-1; D possibly corresponds to TRBD1 (5 bases). Trimming left V 3 bases short and J 5 bases short, with 18 bases between. Per germline, CDR1 SGDLS and CDR2 YYNGEE. The CDR3 consists of 16 residues. The DNA of the CDR3 is TGTGCCAGCAGCGCAAGTCTCAAGACAGATCACAATGAGCAGTTCTTC. Translation: CASSASLKTDHNEQFF.

The sample holds a few counts of this clonotype. The chain joins TRBV5-1 to TRBJ1-2, with 7 bases identical to TRBD1. Trimming cost V 0 bases and J 3 bases; bases outside gene matches: 5. This CDR3 has 15 residues. The germline gives CDR1 SGHRS, CDR2 YFSETQ. CDR3 coding DNA: TGCGCCAGCAGCTTGGCAGGGACAGAGTACTATGGCTACACCTTC. This gives the protein CASSLAGTEYYGYTF.

This clonotype was seen at least ten times. V gene TRBV12-3 or TRBV12-4 combines with J gene TRBJ1-1; D perhaps matches TRBD1 (5 bases). The CDR3 spans 13 residues. Trimming took off 6 bases at V and 5 bases at J, with 13 bases between the two ends. The CDR3 reads CASRVMGPTEAFF. In DNA, the CDR3 is TGTGCCAGCAGGGTGATGGGGCCTACTGAAGCTTTCTTT.

In this sample, this clonotype turned up a few times. The chain is built from TRBV7-9 and TRBJ1-5; D call uncertain. V was pared by 1 base and J by 0 bases, with 13 bases between. The CDR3 runs 17 residues. The germline CDR1 and CDR2 sequences are SEHNR and FQNEAQ (reference sequence). The CDR3 protein is CASSLGPLTDSNQPQHF. The CDR3 nucleotides read TGTGCCAGCAGCTTAGGCCCATTGACTGATAGCAATCAGCCCCAGCATTTT.

This clonotype has a count of ten or more. A read error may produce the germline difference seen at one junction end. V is TRBV7-8 and J is TRBJ1-6; no definite D call. Germline assignment: CDR1 SGHVS and CDR2 FQNEAQ. The CDR3 spans 15 residues. The CDR3 region has the DNA TGTGCCAGCAGCTTTGACGTGGGCTATACTTCACCCCTCCACTTT. This translates into CASSFDVGYTSPLHF.

This clonotype showed up many times. V gene TRBV27 combines with J gene TRBJ2-4; D gene ambiguous. CDR1 MNHEY and CDR2 SMNVEV come from the germline V gene (reference sequence). Trimming removed 5 bases at V and 2 bases at J, with 13 bases between. CDR3 size: 15 residues. The CDR3 here is CASSLLLGTKNIQYF. The CDR3 bases are TGTGCCAGCAGTCTCCTATTGGGAACCAAAAACATTCAGTACTTC.

This chain's CDR3 is CASSLGPAERRGYTF. CDR3 DNA: TGTGCCAGCAGCTTAGGTCCGGCGGAGCGTAGGGGCTACACCTTC. The gene calls are TRBV7-9 and TRBJ1-2; D is uncertain. CDR1 and CDR2 from the germline V gene are SEHNR and FQNEAQ (reference sequence). Trimming left V 1 base short and J 8 bases short, with 17 bases between. This CDR3 region has 15 residues. The full variable domain, completed using reference TRBV7-9 and TRBJ1-2, is DTGVSQNPRHKITKRGQNVTFRCDPISEHNRLYWYRQTLGQGPEFLTYFQNEAQLEKSRLLSDRFSAERPKGSFSTLEIQRTEQGDSAMYLCASSLGPAERRGYTFGSGTRLTVV.

The chain couples TRBV2 to TRBJ1-2; D gene uncertain. From germline, CDR1 is SNHLY and CDR2 FYNNEI. The CDR3 is 16 amino acids. V was shortened by 6 bases and J by 5 bases, with 22 bases between the two germline ends. The CDR3 is CASRNTGLGKFYGYTF. CDR3 DNA sequence: TGTGCCAGCAGGAACACGGGGTTGGGCAAATTTTATGGCTACACCTTC.

V usage is TRBV10-3 and J usage is TRBJ2-1; TRBD2 agrees at 8 bases. This CDR3 has 17 residues. Germline trimming cut 0 bases from V and 5 bases from J; bases unmatched to any gene: 9. CDR1 is ENHRY, CDR2 SYGVKD, per germline. The CDR3 region is CAISESDGGAPHNEQFF. The CDR3 bases are TGTGCCATCAGTGAGTCGGACGGGGGGGCCCCCCACAATGAGCAGTTCTTC.

This clonotype occurred a few times. This chain connects TRBV7-8 to TRBJ2-4; D could derive from TRBD1 or TRBD2 (5 bases each). Per the germline V gene, CDR1 is SGHVS and CDR2 is FQNEAQ. This CDR3 has 19 residues. The V gene lost 5 bases and the J gene lost 0 bases, with 23 bases spanning the gap. The CDR3 bases are TGTGCCAGCAGCCCAAGGCCAGGGACCCAGAGAGTAGCCAAAAACATTCAGTACTTC. It specifies CASSPRPGTQRVAKNIQYF.